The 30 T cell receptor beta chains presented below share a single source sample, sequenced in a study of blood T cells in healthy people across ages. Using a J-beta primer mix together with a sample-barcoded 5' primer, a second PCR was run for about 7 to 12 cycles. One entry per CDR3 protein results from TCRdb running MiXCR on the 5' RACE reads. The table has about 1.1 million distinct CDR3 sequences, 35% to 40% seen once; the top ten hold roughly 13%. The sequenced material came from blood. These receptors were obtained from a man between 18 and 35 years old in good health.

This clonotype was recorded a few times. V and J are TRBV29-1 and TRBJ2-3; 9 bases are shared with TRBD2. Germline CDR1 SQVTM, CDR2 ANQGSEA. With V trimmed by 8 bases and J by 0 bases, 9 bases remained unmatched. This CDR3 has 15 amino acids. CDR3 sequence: CSLGTGTSSTDTQYF. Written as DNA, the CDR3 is TGCAGCCTTGGCACCGGGACTAGCAGCACAGATACGCAGTATTTT.

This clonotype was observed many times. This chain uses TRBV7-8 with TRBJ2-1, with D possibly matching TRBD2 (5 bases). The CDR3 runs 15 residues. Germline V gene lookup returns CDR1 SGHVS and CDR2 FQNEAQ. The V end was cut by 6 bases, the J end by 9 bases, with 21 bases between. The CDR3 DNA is TGTGCCAGCAGATATGATATAGGGCCTGGAGGTGAGCAGTTCTTC. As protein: CASRYDIGPGGEQFF.

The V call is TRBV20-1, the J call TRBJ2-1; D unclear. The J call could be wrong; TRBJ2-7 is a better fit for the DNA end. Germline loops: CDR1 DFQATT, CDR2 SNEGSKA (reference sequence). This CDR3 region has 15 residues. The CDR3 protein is CSATYVRSSYNEQYF. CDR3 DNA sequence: TGCAGTGCAACCTATGTGCGGTCCTCCTACAATGAGCAGTACTTC.

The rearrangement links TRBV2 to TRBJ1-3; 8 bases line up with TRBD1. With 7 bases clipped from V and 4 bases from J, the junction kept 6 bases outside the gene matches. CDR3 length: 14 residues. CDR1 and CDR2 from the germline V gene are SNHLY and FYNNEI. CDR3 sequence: CASTGQGKGNTIYF. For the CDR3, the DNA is TGTGCCAGCACCGGACAGGGTAAAGGAAACACCATATATTTT.

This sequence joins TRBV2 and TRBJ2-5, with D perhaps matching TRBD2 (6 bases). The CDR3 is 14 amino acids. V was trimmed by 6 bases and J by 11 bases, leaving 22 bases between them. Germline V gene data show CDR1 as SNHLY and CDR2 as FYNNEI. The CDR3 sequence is CASRTLSEGNEQYF. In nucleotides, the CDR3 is TGTGCCAGCAGGACCCTTTCGGAGGGGAATGAGCAGTACTTC. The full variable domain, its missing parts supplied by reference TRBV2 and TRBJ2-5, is EPEVTQTPSHQVTQMGQEVILRCVPISNHLYFYWYRQILGQKVEFLVSFYNNEISEKSEIFDDQFSVERPDGSNFTLKIRSTKLEDSAMYFCASRTLSEGNEQYFGPGTRLLVL.

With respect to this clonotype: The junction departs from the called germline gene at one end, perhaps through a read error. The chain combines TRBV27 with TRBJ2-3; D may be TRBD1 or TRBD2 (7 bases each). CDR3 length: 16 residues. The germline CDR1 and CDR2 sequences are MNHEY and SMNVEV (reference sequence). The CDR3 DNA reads TGTGCCAGCAGTGAAACAGGGGAGGGCTGGGGAGATACGCGGTATTTT. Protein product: CASSETGEGWGDTRYF.

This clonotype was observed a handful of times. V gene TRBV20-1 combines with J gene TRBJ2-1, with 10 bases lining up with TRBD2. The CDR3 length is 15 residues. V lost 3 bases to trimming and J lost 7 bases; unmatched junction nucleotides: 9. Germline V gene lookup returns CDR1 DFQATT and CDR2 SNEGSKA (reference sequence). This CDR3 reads CSARKGLAWTNEQFF. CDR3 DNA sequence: TGCAGTGCTAGGAAGGGACTAGCGTGGACTAATGAGCAGTTCTTC.

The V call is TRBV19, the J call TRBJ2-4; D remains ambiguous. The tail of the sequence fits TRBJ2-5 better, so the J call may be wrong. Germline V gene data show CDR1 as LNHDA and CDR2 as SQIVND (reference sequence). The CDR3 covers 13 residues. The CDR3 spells CASSDPRSGTQYF. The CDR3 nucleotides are TGTGCCAGTAGTGACCCGCGGTCGGGGACCCAGTACTTC.

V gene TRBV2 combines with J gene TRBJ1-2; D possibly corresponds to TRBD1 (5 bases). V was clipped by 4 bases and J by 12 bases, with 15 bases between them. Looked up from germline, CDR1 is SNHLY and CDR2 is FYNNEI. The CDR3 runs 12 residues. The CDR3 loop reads CASSGRDFPHTF. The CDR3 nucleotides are TGTGCCAGCAGTGGCCGGGACTTCCCACACACCTTC.

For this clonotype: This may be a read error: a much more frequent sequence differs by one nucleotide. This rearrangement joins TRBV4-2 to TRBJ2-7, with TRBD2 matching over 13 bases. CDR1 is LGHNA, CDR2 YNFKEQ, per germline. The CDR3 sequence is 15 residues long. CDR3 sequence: CASGQGTSGAYEQYF. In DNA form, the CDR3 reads TGTGCCAGCGGCCAAGGGACTAGCGGGGCCTACGAGCAGTACTTC.

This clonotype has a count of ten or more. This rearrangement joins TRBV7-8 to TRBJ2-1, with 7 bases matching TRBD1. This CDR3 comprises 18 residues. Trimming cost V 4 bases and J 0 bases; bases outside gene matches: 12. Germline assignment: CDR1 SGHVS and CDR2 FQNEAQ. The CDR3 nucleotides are TGTGCCAGCAGCTCTACCTTCACAGGGGCCAGCTCCTACAATGAGCAGTTCTTC. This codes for CASSSTFTGASSYNEQFF.

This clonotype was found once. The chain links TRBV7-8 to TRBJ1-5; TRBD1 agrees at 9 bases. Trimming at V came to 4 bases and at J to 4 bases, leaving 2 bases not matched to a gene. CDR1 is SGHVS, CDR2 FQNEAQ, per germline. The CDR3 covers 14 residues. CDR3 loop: CASSWTGANQPQHF. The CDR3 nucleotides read TGTGCCAGCAGCTGGACAGGGGCGAATCAGCCCCAGCATTTT.

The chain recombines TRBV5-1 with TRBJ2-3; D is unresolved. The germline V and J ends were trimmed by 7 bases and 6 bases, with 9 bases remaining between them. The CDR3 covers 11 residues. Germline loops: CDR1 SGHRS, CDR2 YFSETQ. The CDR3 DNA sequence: TGCGCCAGCTCCGACTCGGATACGCAGTATTTT. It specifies CASSDSDTQYF.

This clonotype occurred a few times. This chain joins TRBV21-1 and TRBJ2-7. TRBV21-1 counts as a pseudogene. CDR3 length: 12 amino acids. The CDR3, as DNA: TGTGCCAGCAGCAAAAGGGCCTACGAGCAGTACTTC. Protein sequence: CASSKRAYEQYF.

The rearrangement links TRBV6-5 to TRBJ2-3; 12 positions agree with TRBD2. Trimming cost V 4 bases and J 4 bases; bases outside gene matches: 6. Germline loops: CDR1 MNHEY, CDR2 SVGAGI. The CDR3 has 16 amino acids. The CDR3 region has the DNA TGTGCCAGCAGTTCCGTACTAGCGGGGGGCGCAGATACGCAGTATTTT. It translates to CASSSVLAGGADTQYF.

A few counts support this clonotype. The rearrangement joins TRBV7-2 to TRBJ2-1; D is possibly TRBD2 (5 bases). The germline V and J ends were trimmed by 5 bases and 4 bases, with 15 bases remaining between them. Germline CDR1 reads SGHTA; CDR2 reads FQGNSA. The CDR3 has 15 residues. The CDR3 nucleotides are TGTGCCAGCAGCCTCTCAAGCACGGGGTACAATGAGCAGTTCTTC. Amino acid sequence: CASSLSSTGYNEQFF.

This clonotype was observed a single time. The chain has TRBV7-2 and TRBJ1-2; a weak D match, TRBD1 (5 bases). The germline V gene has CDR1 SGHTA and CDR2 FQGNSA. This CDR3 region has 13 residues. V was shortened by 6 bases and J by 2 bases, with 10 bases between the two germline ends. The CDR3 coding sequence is TGTGCCAGCAGGCAGGGCAAGAACTATGGCTACACCTTC. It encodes CASRQGKNYGYTF.

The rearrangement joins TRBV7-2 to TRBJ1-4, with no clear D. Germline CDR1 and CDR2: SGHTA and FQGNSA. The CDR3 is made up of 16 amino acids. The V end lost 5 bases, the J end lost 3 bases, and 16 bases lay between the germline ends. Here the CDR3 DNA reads TGTGCCAGCAGCCCCCCCTCCAGTGGCTCTAATGAAAAACTGTTTTTT. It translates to CASSPPSSGSNEKLFF.

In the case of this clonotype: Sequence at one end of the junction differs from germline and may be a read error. The CDR3 protein is CASSWTSKDTQYF. The CDR3 DNA reads as TGTGCCAGCAGTTGGACTAGCAAAGATACGCAGTATTTT. The gene calls are TRBV27 and TRBJ2-3; 8 bases match TRBD2. In germline, CDR1 is MNHEY, CDR2 SMNVEV (reference sequence). The CDR3 is made up of 13 amino acids.

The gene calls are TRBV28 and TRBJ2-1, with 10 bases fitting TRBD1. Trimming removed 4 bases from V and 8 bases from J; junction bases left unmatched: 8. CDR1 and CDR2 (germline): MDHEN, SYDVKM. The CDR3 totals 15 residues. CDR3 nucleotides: TGTGCCAGCAGTTCGGCCGGGACAGGGGACGATGAGCAGTTCTTC. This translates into CASSSAGTGDDEQFF.

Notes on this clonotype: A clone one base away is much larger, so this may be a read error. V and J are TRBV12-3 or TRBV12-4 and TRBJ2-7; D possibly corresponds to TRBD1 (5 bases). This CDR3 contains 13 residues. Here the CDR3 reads CTSSLATGNEQYF. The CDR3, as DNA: TGTACCAGCAGTTTAGCTACAGGTAACGAGCAGTACTTC.

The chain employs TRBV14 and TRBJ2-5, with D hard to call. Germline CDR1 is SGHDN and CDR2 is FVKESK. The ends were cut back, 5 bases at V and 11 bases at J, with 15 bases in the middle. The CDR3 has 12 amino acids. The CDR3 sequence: CASSEARVKQYF. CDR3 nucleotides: TGTGCCAGCAGCGAAGCCCGGGTGAAGCAGTACTTC.

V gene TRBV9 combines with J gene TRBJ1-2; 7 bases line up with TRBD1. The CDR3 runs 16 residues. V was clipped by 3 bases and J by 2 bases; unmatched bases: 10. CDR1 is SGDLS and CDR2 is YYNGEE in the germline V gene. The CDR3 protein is CASSGGQPKGNYGYTF. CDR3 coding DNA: TGTGCCAGCAGCGGGGGACAGCCTAAGGGGAACTATGGCTACACCTTC.

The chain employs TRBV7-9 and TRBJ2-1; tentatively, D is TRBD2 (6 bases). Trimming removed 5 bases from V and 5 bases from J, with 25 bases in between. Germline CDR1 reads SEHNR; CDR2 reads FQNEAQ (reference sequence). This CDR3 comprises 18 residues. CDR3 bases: TGTGCCAGCAGCCCCGGGAGCTTCGGCCCCAAAAAGAACAATGAGCAGTTCTTC. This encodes CASSPGSFGPKKNNEQFF.

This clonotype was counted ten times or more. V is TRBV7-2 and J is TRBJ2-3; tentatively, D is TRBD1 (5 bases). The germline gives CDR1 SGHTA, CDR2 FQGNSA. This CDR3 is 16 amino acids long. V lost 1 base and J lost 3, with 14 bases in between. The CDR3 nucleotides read TGTGCCAGCAGCTTAGTCAGGGTACCGCTAACAGATACGCAGTATTTT. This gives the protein CASSLVRVPLTDTQYF.

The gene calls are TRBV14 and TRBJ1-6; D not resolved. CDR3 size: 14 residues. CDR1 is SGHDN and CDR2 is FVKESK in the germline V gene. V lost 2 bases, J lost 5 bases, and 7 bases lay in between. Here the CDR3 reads CASSQFRNNSPLHF. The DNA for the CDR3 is TGTGCCAGCAGCCAATTCAGGAATAATTCACCCCTCCACTTT.

CDR3 in amino acids: CASSYRRGTSGFNEQYF. The CDR3 DNA reads TGTGCCAGCAGTTACCGTAGGGGGACTAGCGGGTTCAATGAGCAGTACTTC. The chain carries TRBV6-6 and TRBJ2-7; 12 bases are a match to TRBD2. Germline V lookup: CDR1 MNHNY, CDR2 SVGAGI (reference sequence). The CDR3 runs 17 residues. Unmatched junction bases numbered 12, after V lost 2 bases and J lost 7 bases.

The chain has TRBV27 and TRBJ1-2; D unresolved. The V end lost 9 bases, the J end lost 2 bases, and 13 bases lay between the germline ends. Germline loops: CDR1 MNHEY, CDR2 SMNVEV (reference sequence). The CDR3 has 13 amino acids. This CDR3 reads CARTKKQNYGYTF. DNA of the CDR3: TGTGCCAGAACGAAAAAACAAAACTATGGCTACACCTTC.

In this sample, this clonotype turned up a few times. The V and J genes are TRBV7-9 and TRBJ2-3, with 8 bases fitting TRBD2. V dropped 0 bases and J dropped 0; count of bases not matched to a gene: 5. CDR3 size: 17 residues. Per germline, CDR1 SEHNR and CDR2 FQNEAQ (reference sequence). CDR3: CASSLAMLAGSTDTQYF. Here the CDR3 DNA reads TGTGCCAGCAGCTTAGCGATGTTAGCGGGAAGCACAGATACGCAGTATTTT.

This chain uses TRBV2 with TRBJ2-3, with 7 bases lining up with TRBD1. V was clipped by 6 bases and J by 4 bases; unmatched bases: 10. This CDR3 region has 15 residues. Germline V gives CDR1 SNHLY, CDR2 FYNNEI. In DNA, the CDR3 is TGTGCCAGCAGCGTCGACAGGGCCATTGCAGATACGCAGTATTTT. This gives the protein CASSVDRAIADTQYF.